These 25 T cell receptor beta chains originate from one sample sequenced in a study of blood T cell repertoires in COVID-19. TCRdb's table, derived via immunoSEQ multiplex PCR, lists solely in-frame clones and lacks some. The sample lists about 210,000 clones; roughly 85% were seen once. Sequenced sample: peripheral blood. The receptors originated from a woman aged 70 to 79 with COVID-19, enrolled during active disease.

This clone was picked up a small number of times. The chain combines TRBV14 with TRBJ1-2, with 7 nucleotides matching TRBD1. This CDR3 has 15 residues. V was clipped by 4 bases and J by 4 bases; unmatched bases: 9. Germline V gene data show CDR1 as SGHDN and CDR2 as FVKESK. The CDR3 DNA sequence: TGTGCCAGCAGCCTGGGAACCGGGACAGTCTATGGCTACACCTTC. It codes for CASSLGTGTVYGYTF.

This clone was seen a single time. V gene TRBV7-2 combines with J gene TRBJ1-2, with TRBD1 as a possible D gene (6 bases). This CDR3 spans 17 amino acids. Germline-derived CDR1 and CDR2 are SGHTA and FQGNSA. The germline V and J ends were trimmed by 3 bases and 7 bases, with 24 bases remaining between them. The CDR3: CASSLETGSGSRSGYTF. CDR3 coding DNA: TGTGCCAGCAGCTTGGAGACAGGTTCGGGCTCAAGGTCTGGCTACACCTTC.

This clone has just a few counts. V and J are TRBV30 and TRBJ1-5; 11 bases fit TRBD1. Germline V lookup: CDR1 GTSNPN, CDR2 SVGIG (reference sequence). This CDR3 has 16 amino acids. J gave up 4 bases and V 3 bases, and 8 bases lay outside the gene matches. This chain's CDR3 is CAWSVGQGVLNQPQHF. The CDR3 region has the DNA TGTGCCTGGAGCGTGGGACAGGGGGTACTAAATCAGCCCCAGCATTTT. The complete variable domain, with remaining parts taken from reference TRBV30 and TRBJ1-5, reads SQTIHQWPATLVQPVGSPLSLECTVEGTSNPNLYWYRQAAGRGLQLLFYSVGIGQISSEVPQNLSASRPQDRQFILSSKKLLLSDSGFYLCAWSVGQGVLNQPQHFGDGTRLSIL.

The chain combines TRBV14 with TRBJ2-7; 11 bases are a match to TRBD2. CDR3 length: 14 amino acids. V gave up 6 bases and J gave up 9 bases; unmatched junction bases: 10. Germline assignment: CDR1 SGHDN and CDR2 FVKESK. The CDR3 nucleotides are TGTGCCAGCAGTCCAACTAGCGGGAGCCCCTGGCAGTACTTC. Amino acids: CASSPTSGSPWQYF.

The chain is built from TRBV6-1 and TRBJ1-5; 10 nucleotides align to TRBD1. Germline V CDR1 and CDR2: MNHNS, SASEGT. Trimming at V came to 0 bases and at J to 6 bases, leaving 11 bases not matched to a gene. The CDR3 runs 18 residues. The CDR3 DNA sequence: TGTGCCAGCAGTGAAGCTTTTATAAGGACAGGGGGTGGTCAGCCCCAGCATTTT. This encodes CASSEAFIRTGGGQPQHF.

The CDR3 loop reads CASSQTLTGSVAFF. Here the CDR3 DNA reads TGTGCCAGCAGCCAAACGCTGACAGGGTCGGTAGCTTTCTTT. The chain has TRBV14 and TRBJ1-1; 7 nucleotides align to TRBD1. Germline lookup yields CDR1 SGHDN and CDR2 FVKESK. This CDR3 is built from 14 residues. Trimming cost V 2 bases and J 10 bases; bases outside gene matches: 10.

This chain joins TRBV7-9 and TRBJ1-2, with TRBD1 matching over 7 bases. V lost 3 bases, J lost 1 base, and 5 bases stayed unmatched. The CDR3 covers 15 residues. Germline lookup yields CDR1 SEHNR and CDR2 FQNEAQ (reference sequence). In nucleotides, the CDR3 is TGTGCCAGCAGCTTTGGGCAGGGGGTTAACTATGGCTACACCTTC. This translates into CASSFGQGVNYGYTF.

The chain is built from TRBV6-5 and TRBJ2-7; D is possibly TRBD2 (6 bases). The germline CDR1 and CDR2 sequences are MNHEY and SVGAGI. This CDR3 region has 15 residues. Trimming took off 0 bases at V and 10 bases at J, with 19 bases between the two ends. The CDR3 DNA is TGTGCCAGCAGTTACTCGGGATCCCTCTCCGCGGGACAGTACTTC. Residues: CASSYSGSLSAGQYF.

The V call is TRBV6-6, the J call TRBJ2-2; the match to TRBD1 covers 7 bases. Germline V gene sequence: CDR1 MNHNY, CDR2 SVGAGI (reference sequence). The CDR3 is made up of 16 amino acids. V shed 6 bases, J shed 6 bases, and the junction held 13 bases outside the gene matches. DNA for the CDR3: TGTGCCAGCAGCCCCCCGACAGGGCGGTATCCCGGGGAGCTGTTTTTT. Translated, it gives CASSPPTGRYPGELFF.

The chain has TRBV11-3 and TRBJ1-1; D possibly corresponds to TRBD1 (5 bases). V was cut by 4 bases and J by 0 bases, with 12 bases left in between. The CDR3 runs 15 residues. Germline V gene sequence: CDR1 SGHNT, CDR2 YENEEA. The CDR3 sequence: CASSYLSTVNTEAFF. CDR3 coding DNA: TGTGCCAGCAGCTACCTCTCGACAGTGAACACTGAAGCTTTCTTT.

J is TRBJ1-1 and V is TRBV3-1 (or the pseudogene TRBV3-2); D ambiguous. V was clipped by 4 bases and J by 0 bases, with 9 bases between them. CDR3 length: 14 residues. Germline assignment: CDR1 LGHDT and CDR2 YNNKEL (reference sequence). CDR3 amino acids: CASSLQIMNTEAFF. Written as DNA, the CDR3 is TGTGCCAGCAGCCTACAGATCATGAACACTGAAGCTTTCTTT.

The CDR3 loop is CAWLTGDSLYNEQFF. DNA of the CDR3: TGTGCCTGGCTAACCGGGGACTCACTTTACAATGAGCAGTTCTTC. This rearrangement joins TRBV30 to TRBJ2-1, with a possible D match to TRBD2 (6 bases). The CDR3 length is 15 residues. Trimming removed 5 bases at V and 4 bases at J, with 18 bases between. Per germline, CDR1 GTSNPN and CDR2 SVGIG (reference sequence).

V and J are TRBV14 and TRBJ2-1, with 11 bases fitting TRBD2. This CDR3 spans 16 amino acids. Germline CDR1 reads SGHDN; CDR2 reads FVKESK. Trimming cost V 0 bases and J 8 bases; bases outside gene matches: 6. The CDR3 region has the DNA TGTGCCAGCAGCCAAGATCTGCTAGCGGGAGGCGATGAGCAGTTCTTC. It encodes CASSQDLLAGGDEQFF.

This chain connects TRBV3-1 (or the pseudogene TRBV3-2) to TRBJ1-3, with D hard to call. The CDR3 loop spans 14 amino acids. CDR1 LGHDT and CDR2 YNNKEL come from the germline V gene (reference sequence). Trimming took off 2 bases at V and 6 bases at J, with 11 bases between the two ends. This chain's CDR3 is CASSQPGRANTIYF. Here the CDR3 DNA reads TGTGCCAGCAGCCAACCAGGCCGTGCAAACACCATATATTTT.

This chain uses TRBV29-1 with TRBJ1-2; 11 bases agree with TRBD1. Unmatched junction bases numbered 4, after V lost 7 bases and J lost 6 bases. This CDR3 region has 12 residues. The V gene's germline CDR1 is SQVTM and CDR2 ANQGSEA. The CDR3 DNA reads as TGCAGCGCGGACAGGGGGCAAAATGGCTACACCTTC. This gives the protein CSADRGQNGYTF.

The rearrangement uses TRBV7-2 and TRBJ1-3; 8 bases match TRBD1. CDR3 size: 14 residues. The V gene's germline CDR1 is SGHTA and CDR2 FQGNSA. Trimming cost V 6 bases and J 4 bases; bases outside gene matches: 5. The CDR3 is CASRAGQGGNTIYF. The CDR3 nucleotides read TGTGCCAGCAGGGCTGGACAGGGCGGAAACACCATATATTTT.

The chain uses TRBV6-5 and TRBJ1-3; possibly TRBD1 for D (5 bases). Trimming left V 0 bases short and J 2 bases short, with 11 bases between. The germline V gene has CDR1 MNHEY and CDR2 SVGAGI. The CDR3 spans 16 residues. The chain's CDR3 is CASSYSNLGPGNTIYF. CDR3 DNA: TGTGCCAGCAGTTACTCGAATTTGGGGCCTGGAAACACCATATATTTT.

The chain couples TRBV7-2 to TRBJ1-2, with 11 bases identical to TRBD1. The length of the CDR3 is 17 residues. Germline V CDR1 and CDR2: SGHTA, FQGNSA. V was pared by 1 base and J by 4 bases, with 8 bases of the junction left unmatched. DNA for the CDR3: TGTGCCAGCAGCTTAGTAGGGACAGGGGGTGTCTCCTATGGCTACACCTTC. This codes for CASSLVGTGGVSYGYTF.

The chain is built from TRBV5-6 and TRBJ2-1; TRBD2 matches at 11 bases. The CDR3 runs 17 residues. CDR1 is SGHDT and CDR2 is YYEEEE in the germline V gene. Germline trimming cut 3 bases from V and 7 bases from J; bases unmatched to any gene: 12. CDR3: CASSSSRSLAGDNEQFF. The CDR3 coding sequence is TGTGCCAGCAGCTCAAGTAGATCACTAGCGGGGGATAATGAGCAGTTCTTC.

The chain carries TRBV19 and TRBJ2-3; 10 bases match TRBD2. The CDR3 length is 15 residues. The ends lost 6 bases at V and 1 base at J; junction bases unmatched: 4. Per germline, CDR1 LNHDA and CDR2 SQIVND (reference sequence). CDR3 nucleotides: TGTGCCAGTAGCACAGGACTAGCGGGCACAGATACGCAGTATTTT. Translated: CASSTGLAGTDTQYF.

The chain recombines TRBV6-5 with TRBJ1-5, with D uncertain. CDR1 MNHEY and CDR2 SVGAGI come from the germline V gene. This CDR3 region has 16 residues. Trimming stripped 0 bases from V and 2 bases from J, with 11 bases between. In DNA, the CDR3 is TGTGCCAGCAGTTACTCCCCAAACGAGGGCAATCAGCCCCAGCATTTT. Residues: CASSYSPNEGNQPQHF.

This clone was picked up a small number of times. V and J are TRBV6-2 or TRBV6-3 and TRBJ1-6; D ambiguous. Germline V gene data show CDR1 as MNHEY and CDR2 as SVGEGT. The CDR3 has 16 amino acids. V gave up 2 bases and J gave up 10 bases, with 18 bases separating them. CDR3 bases: TGTGCCAGCAGTTACGATTTTGAGAGGGAAAGATCACCCCTCCACTTT. It codes for CASSYDFERERSPLHF.

The sample holds one count of this clone. This sequence joins TRBV14 and TRBJ1-3; the D is unclear. Trimming took off 5 bases at V and 0 bases at J, with 14 bases between the two ends. CDR1 and CDR2 (germline): SGHDN, FVKESK. The CDR3 has 16 amino acids. Written as DNA, the CDR3 is TGTGCCAGCAGCGCTCCTGGGCCCTACTCTGGAAACACCATATATTTT. Its translation: CASSAPGPYSGNTIYF.

On this clone: The same CDR3 arises from other DNA sequences in this sample as well. The V and J genes are TRBV6-5 and TRBJ2-1; TRBD1 agrees at 9 bases. Germline CDR1 is MNHEY and CDR2 is SVGAGI. V dropped 6 bases and J dropped 1; count of bases not matched to a gene: 4. This CDR3 region has 15 residues. The CDR3 sequence is CASRPGQGSYNEQFF. As DNA, the CDR3 is TGTGCCAGCAGGCCGGGACAGGGTTCCTACAATGAGCAGTTCTTC.

V gene TRBV4-2 combines with J gene TRBJ1-1; D gene uncertain. This CDR3 has 13 amino acids. CDR1 and CDR2 (germline): LGHNA, YNFKEQ. V was trimmed by 0 bases and J by 7 bases, leaving 9 bases between them. In DNA form, the CDR3 reads TGTGCCAGCAGCCAAGATTACGGAGATGAAGCTTTCTTT. Amino acid sequence: CASSQDYGDEAFF.